The present T cell receptor (beta chain) was sequenced within a study of PD-1 blockade in classical Hodgkin lymphoma. Whole-study context: Every 2 weeks, patients got 3 mg/kg intravenous nivolumab. Study-level results: Whoever responded completely had baseline diversity much like that seen in newly diagnosed patients.

Every patient experienced relapse after autologous stem cell transplantation, and brentuximab vedotin exposure varied. This CDR3 has 15 residues. Trimming took off 3 bases at V and 4 bases at J, with 16 bases between the two ends. Germline CDR1 is SGHDT and CDR2 is YYEEEE. Produced via immunoSEQ multiplex PCR; TCRdb's table is partial and in-frame only. The sample has roughly 70,000 clones, about 70% seen once. Concerning this clone: Its antigen remains unknown.

This chain uses TRBV5-6 with TRBJ2-5; the D call may be TRBD1 or TRBD2 (5 bases each). The sample was peripheral blood mononuclear cells (PBMCs), taken before the second cycle of nivolumab. This clonotype was obtained from a human donor with classical Hodgkin lymphoma. In DNA, the CDR3 is TGTGCCAGCAGCTATTCTACGGGGCGGCCAGAGACCCAGTACTTC. Translated, it gives CASSYSTGRPETQYF.